The source of this TCR beta chain is a study of T-cell memory formation after mild COVID-19. Whole-study results and caveats: Balance between CD4 and CD8 was seen in clones contracting day 15 to 85, and a CD4+ lean was seen in later expanders.

Trimming at V came to 0 bases and at J to 3 bases, leaving 7 bases not matched to a gene. The CDR3 has 17 amino acids. On this clonotype: As yet, its antigen is unknown.

TCRdb re-analysed the 5' RACE reads in MiXCR, keeping a single row per CDR3 protein. The sample has around 200,000 distinct CDR3 sequences; around 25% are singletons. The genes are TRBV12-3 or TRBV12-4 and TRBJ2-3; 9 nucleotides align to TRBD2. The TCR was taken from an adult woman who had mild COVID-19 (a few samples of this study predate the infection). Cell type and time point are not known. Sample: PBMCs or a T cell subset sorted from them (not recorded which). DNA for the CDR3: TGTGCCAGCAGTTTAGCCCCAGCCAGCGGGGGGACAGATACGCAGTATTTT. Amino acids: CASSLAPASGGTDTQYF.